Below are 27 T cell receptor beta chains sequenced from a single sample in a study of T cell changes during pregnancy in multiple sclerosis. The data were produced by immunoSEQ multiplex PCR, yet TCRdb's version contains in-frame clones alone and is incomplete. The sample includes more than 90,000 clones, around nine tenths of them seen just once. This specimen consisted of peripheral blood, obtained in the third trimester of pregnancy. These receptors all stem from a female donor with multiple sclerosis, enrolled in a pregnancy study.

The chain links TRBV19 to TRBJ2-7; D is possibly TRBD2 (6 bases). Germline V CDR1 and CDR2: LNHDA, SQIVND (reference sequence). The V end was cut by 7 bases, the J end by 4 bases, with 17 bases between. The CDR3 length is 14 residues. The CDR3 spells CASTQGLGDYEQYF. The CDR3 DNA sequence: TGTGCCAGTACCCAGGGACTCGGGGATTACGAGCAGTACTTC.

The chain uses TRBV2 and TRBJ2-7, with 10 bases aligning to TRBD1. CDR1 and CDR2 from the germline V gene are SNHLY and FYNNEI. The CDR3 runs 15 residues. V was pared by 6 bases and J by 2 bases, with 7 bases of the junction left unmatched. This CDR3 reads CASRPGQGSPYEQYF. In nucleotides, the CDR3 is TGTGCCAGCAGACCGGGACAGGGGTCCCCCTACGAGCAGTACTTC.

The rearrangement links TRBV5-8 to TRBJ2-5; TRBD2 matches 8 bases. This CDR3 region has 15 residues. The germline V gene encodes CDR1 SGHTS and CDR2 YDEGEE. The J segment lost 2 bases and the V segment lost 4 bases, leaving 7 bases of the junction unmatched. CDR3 sequence (DNA): TGTGCCAGCAGCCGGGACGGCGGGAGGCAAGAGACCCAGTACTTC. Protein product: CASSRDGGRQETQYF.

The V and J genes are TRBV7-2 and TRBJ2-1, with 7 nucleotides matching TRBD2. CDR1 is SGHTA and CDR2 is FQGNSA in the germline V gene. This CDR3 contains 19 residues. V lost 1 base to trimming and J lost 3 bases; unmatched junction nucleotides: 15. This CDR3 is CASSLEYRGGGAIYNEQFF. Here the CDR3 DNA reads TGTGCCAGCAGCTTAGAGTATCGGGGCGGGGGTGCTATCTACAATGAGCAGTTCTTC. The variable domain in full, with the rest retrieved from reference TRBV7-2 and TRBJ2-1, is GAGVSQSPSNKVTEKGKDVELRCDPISGHTALYWYRQSLGQGLEFLIYFQGNSAPDKSGLPSDRFSAERTGGSVSTLTIQRTQQEDSAVYLCASSLEYRGGGAIYNEQFFGPGTRLTVL.

This chain uses TRBV5-1 with TRBJ2-2, with 9 bases matching TRBD1. Germline loops: CDR1 SGHRS, CDR2 YFSETQ. This CDR3 comprises 17 residues. Trimming at V came to 4 bases and at J to 0 bases, leaving 7 bases not matched to a gene. CDR3 in DNA: TGCGCCAGCAGCCGAACAGGGGGCCGGGCGAACACCGGGGAGCTGTTTTTT. It specifies CASSRTGGRANTGELFF.

The chain combines TRBV2 with TRBJ2-5; the match to TRBD2 covers 9 bases. Losses at the gene ends were 9 bases for V and 0 bases for J; bases not matched to a gene: 5. Germline CDR1 SNHLY, CDR2 FYNNEI. This CDR3 is 14 amino acids long. The CDR3, as DNA: TGTGCCAGTGCTAGCGGGACGTACCAAGAGACCCAGTACTTC. As protein: CASASGTYQETQYF.

This clone was observed a single time. This chain connects TRBV19 to TRBJ1-1; D perhaps matches TRBD1 (5 bases). Trimming left V 7 bases short and J 4 bases short, with 19 bases between. This CDR3 region has 15 residues. CDR1 and CDR2 (germline): LNHDA, SQIVND (reference sequence). The CDR3 spells CASNSGRGTGTEAFF. DNA of the CDR3: TGTGCCAGTAATTCTGGGAGGGGAACGGGCACTGAAGCTTTCTTT. Combining the CDR3 with reference TRBV19 and TRBJ1-1 gives the whole variable domain DGGITQSPKYLFRKEGQNVTLSCEQNLNHDAMYWYRQDPGQGLRLIYYSQIVNDFQKGDIAEGYSVSREKKESFPLTVTSAQKNPTAFYLCASNSGRGTGTEAFFGQGTRLTVV.

The chain employs TRBV5-1 and TRBJ2-5, with 13 bases lining up with TRBD2. From germline, CDR1 is SGHRS and CDR2 YFSETQ. The CDR3 totals 15 residues. Losses at the gene ends were 4 bases for V and 5 bases for J; bases not matched to a gene: 5. DNA for the CDR3: TGCGCCAGCAGCCCCTCGACTAGCGGGGGGGAGACCCAGTACTTC. It translates to CASSPSTSGGETQYF. The entire variable domain, with the rest obtained from reference TRBV5-1 and TRBJ2-5, is as follows: KAGVTQTPRYLIKTRGQQVTLSCSPISGHRSVSWYQQTPGQGLQFLFEYFSETQRNKGNFPGRFSGRQFSNSRSEMNVSTLELGDSALYLCASSPSTSGGETQYFGPGTRLLVL.

V gene TRBV7-2 combines with J gene TRBJ2-7; 11 nucleotides agree with TRBD2. The junction had 8 bases not matched to a gene; V was cut back by 4 bases and J by 6 bases. The CDR3 sequence is 15 residues long. Germline CDR1 reads SGHTA; CDR2 reads FQGNSA. The CDR3: CASSSLSGGASEQYF. CDR3 bases: TGTGCCAGCAGCTCCCTTAGCGGGGGGGCCTCCGAGCAGTACTTC.

The chain combines TRBV7-9 with TRBJ1-2; 9 positions match TRBD1. CDR1 SEHNR and CDR2 FQNEAQ come from the germline V gene (reference sequence). The V gene end was trimmed by 5 bases and the J gene end by 0 bases; junction bases not matched to a gene: 10. This CDR3 spans 17 amino acids. The CDR3 nucleotides read TGTGCCAGCAGCCTGCTGGGGACAGGGAGAGCTAACTATGGCTACACCTTC. This gives the protein CASSLLGTGRANYGYTF.

The chain uses TRBV19 and TRBJ1-3; D possibly corresponds to TRBD1 (5 bases). Germline V CDR1 and CDR2: LNHDA, SQIVND (reference sequence). The length of the CDR3 is 17 residues. Trimming shortened V by 3 bases and J by 0 bases, and 15 bases separated the two germline ends. The CDR3 sequence is CASSIGWGQLSGNTIYF. The CDR3 DNA reads as TGTGCCAGTAGTATCGGGTGGGGCCAGCTCTCTGGAAACACCATATATTTT. Combining the CDR3 with reference TRBV19 and TRBJ1-3 gives the whole variable domain DGGITQSPKYLFRKEGQNVTLSCEQNLNHDAMYWYRQDPGQGLRLIYYSQIVNDFQKGDIAEGYSVSREKKESFPLTVTSAQKNPTAFYLCASSIGWGQLSGNTIYFGEGSWLTVV.

V and J are TRBV5-1 and TRBJ2-5, with TRBD2 matching 11 bases. With V trimmed by 7 bases and J by 3 bases, 8 bases remained unmatched. CDR1 is SGHRS, CDR2 YFSETQ, per germline. The CDR3 spans 15 residues. CDR3: CASSRAGLAEETQYF. CDR3 in DNA: TGCGCCAGCTCCAGGGCGGGACTAGCGGAAGAGACCCAGTACTTC. The full variable domain, its missing parts supplied by reference TRBV5-1 and TRBJ2-5, is KAGVTQTPRYLIKTRGQQVTLSCSPISGHRSVSWYQQTPGQGLQFLFEYFSETQRNKGNFPGRFSGRQFSNSRSEMNVSTLELGDSALYLCASSRAGLAEETQYFGPGTRLLVL.

This chain connects TRBV28 to TRBJ2-5, with TRBD2 matching over 9 bases. After removal of 6 bases from V and 1 base from J, the junction contained 12 bases not matched to a gene. Germline CDR1 reads MDHEN; CDR2 reads SYDVKM. This CDR3 region has 17 residues. The CDR3 region has the DNA TGTGCCAGCAGCCCATACGGCCCTAGCGGGGCCCAAGAGACCCAGTACTTC. Protein: CASSPYGPSGAQETQYF. The full variable domain, completed using reference TRBV28 and TRBJ2-5, is DVKVTQSSRYLVKRTGEKVFLECVQDMDHENMFWYRQDPGLGLRLIYFSYDVKMKEKGDIPEGYSVSREKKERFSLILESASTNQTSMYLCASSPYGPSGAQETQYFGPGTRLLVL.

The V call is TRBV5-4, the J call TRBJ2-7; 10 nucleotides align to TRBD2. The junction had 19 bases not matched to a gene; V was cut back by 3 bases and J by 7 bases. This CDR3 has 18 residues. CDR1 and CDR2 from the germline V gene are SGHNT and YYREEE (reference sequence). The CDR3 is CASSSTKPILAGVREQYF. The CDR3 coding sequence is TGTGCCAGCAGCTCGACCAAACCGATTCTAGCGGGAGTAAGAGAGCAGTACTTC. Looking up the rest from reference TRBV5-4 and TRBJ2-7 gives the full variable domain: ETGVTQSPTHLIKTRGQQVTLRCSSQSGHNTVSWYQQALGQGPQFIFQYYREEENGRGNFPPRFSGLQFPNYSSELNVNALELDDSALYLCASSSTKPILAGVREQYFGPGTRLTVT.

J is TRBJ1-1 and V is TRBV5-1, with D hard to call. Germline CDR1 SGHRS, CDR2 YFSETQ. V was pared by 0 bases and J by 0 bases, with 6 bases between. CDR3 length: 14 amino acids. As DNA, the CDR3 is TGCGCCAGCAGCTTGGCCTTAGTGAACACTGAAGCTTTCTTT. The encoded protein is CASSLALVNTEAFF. The whole variable domain, remainder taken from reference TRBV5-1 and TRBJ1-1, is KAGVTQTPRYLIKTRGQQVTLSCSPISGHRSVSWYQQTPGQGLQFLFEYFSETQRNKGNFPGRFSGRQFSNSRSEMNVSTLELGDSALYLCASSLALVNTEAFFGQGTRLTVV.

V is TRBV5-4 and J is TRBJ2-2, with 13 bases lining up with TRBD2. After removal of 4 bases from V and 1 base from J, the junction contained 10 bases not matched to a gene. Germline CDR1 SGHNT, CDR2 YYREEE (reference sequence). The CDR3 runs to 19 residues. In DNA form, the CDR3 reads TGTGCCAGCAGCCAACTGACTAGCGGGAGGTTCATGAACACCGGGGAGCTGTTTTTT. As protein: CASSQLTSGRFMNTGELFF.

The V call is TRBV18, the J call TRBJ2-1; perhaps TRBD2 as D (5 bases). CDR1 is KGHSH, CDR2 LQKENI, per germline. The CDR3 extends over 15 amino acids. V was clipped by 6 bases and J by 2 bases, with 14 bases between them. CDR3 loop: CASSPPGKAYNEQFF. The CDR3 DNA sequence: TGTGCCAGCTCCCCCCCGGGGAAAGCCTACAATGAGCAGTTCTTC. Based on the CDR3 plus reference TRBV18 and TRBJ2-1, the full variable domain is NAGVMQNPRHLVRRRGQEARLRCSPMKGHSHVYWYRQLPEEGLKFMVYLQKENIIDESGMPKERFSAEFPKEGPSILRIQQVVRGDSAAYFCASSPPGKAYNEQFFGPGTRLTVL.

The chain uses TRBV12-5 and TRBJ2-2; no reliable D call. The germline gives CDR1 LGHNT, CDR2 FRNRAP. The length of the CDR3 is 14 residues. Trimming cost V 3 bases and J 7 bases, with 12 bases left between them. CDR3 nucleotide sequence: TGTGCTAGTGGTTTTCTAGGCCGCGGCGGGGAGCTGTTTTTT. Translation gives CASGFLGRGGELFF.

This chain links TRBV5-4 with TRBJ2-3, with D unresolved. Germline V CDR1 and CDR2: SGHNT, YYREEE (reference sequence). The CDR3 contains 12 residues. V was trimmed by 1 base and J by 2 bases, leaving 2 bases between them. DNA for the CDR3: TGTGCCAGCAGCTTGCACACAGATACGCAGTATTTT. As protein: CASSLHTDTQYF.

J is TRBJ1-1 and V is TRBV2, with D hard to call. Germline V gene data show CDR1 as SNHLY and CDR2 as FYNNEI. The length of the CDR3 is 15 residues. Trimming took off 2 bases at V and 4 bases at J, with 14 bases between the two ends. CDR3 protein: CASSEMADEGTEAFF. CDR3 DNA: TGTGCCAGCAGTGAAATGGCAGACGAGGGCACTGAAGCTTTCTTT.

This clone turned up a few times. The rearrangement uses TRBV28 and TRBJ2-1; 10 bases are a match to TRBD2. With 6 bases clipped from V and 5 bases from J, the junction kept 10 bases outside the gene matches. The length of the CDR3 is 16 residues. CDR1 is MDHEN and CDR2 is SYDVKM in the germline V gene. CDR3 sequence reads: CASSETAGGIHNEQFF. CDR3 sequence (DNA): TGTGCCAGCAGCGAAACAGCGGGAGGGATCCACAATGAGCAGTTCTTC.

Concerning this clone itself: Sequence at one end of the junction differs from germline and may be a read error. Written as DNA, the CDR3 is TGTGCCAGCAGTTTCTGGACGCAGACCGGGACACTAAATTTT. The encoded protein is CASSFWTQTGTLNF. The chain joins TRBV28 to TRBJ1-3; D perhaps matches TRBD1 (6 bases). This CDR3 is built from 14 residues. In germline, CDR1 is MDHEN, CDR2 SYDVKM. The full variable domain, its missing parts supplied by reference TRBV28 and TRBJ1-3, is DVKVTQSSRYLVKRTGEKVFLECVQDMDHENMFWYRQDPGLGLRLIYFSYDVKMKEKGDIPEGYSVSREKKERFSLILESASTNQTSMYLCASSFWTQTGTLNFGEGSWLTVV.

The chain recombines TRBV30 with TRBJ1-1; D unresolved. The CDR3 loop spans 14 amino acids. The ends were cut back, 5 bases at V and 5 bases at J, with 18 bases in the middle. The germline CDR1 and CDR2 sequences are GTSNPN and SVGIG (reference sequence). CDR3: CAWGPGGRGTEAFF. The CDR3 DNA reads as TGTGCCTGGGGCCCGGGAGGGCGAGGGACTGAAGCTTTCTTT.

The chain is built from TRBV18 and TRBJ2-7, with 7 bases fitting TRBD1. V gave up 3 bases and J gave up 5 bases; unmatched junction bases: 7. There are 14 residues in the CDR3. Per the germline V gene, CDR1 is KGHSH and CDR2 is LQKENI. The CDR3 loop reads CASSPTGLKNEQYF. The CDR3 bases are TGTGCCAGCTCACCGACAGGGCTTAAGAACGAGCAGTACTTC.

Only one count was recorded for this clone. The rearrangement joins TRBV19 to TRBJ2-5; 8 nucleotides match TRBD2. Germline loops: CDR1 LNHDA, CDR2 SQIVND (reference sequence). With V trimmed by 1 base and J by 5 bases, 9 bases remained unmatched. The CDR3 runs to 16 residues. The CDR3, as DNA: TGTGCCAGTAGTATAGGAAAACTAGCGGTCCACGAGACCCAGTACTTC. It encodes CASSIGKLAVHETQYF.

This clone was counted a few times. V gene TRBV7-9 combines with J gene TRBJ1-1, with unresolved D. Trimming removed 2 bases from V and 0 bases from J, with 10 bases in between. CDR3 size: 15 residues. Germline V CDR1 and CDR2: SEHNR, FQNEAQ (reference sequence). CDR3 bases: TGTGCCAGCAGCTTATCCTTGGCGGTGAACACTGAAGCTTTCTTT. It is translated as CASSLSLAVNTEAFF.

The gene calls are TRBV7-2 and TRBJ1-1; 7 bases agree with TRBD1. V gave up 6 bases and J gave up 1 base; unmatched junction bases: 17. Germline values: CDR1 SGHTA, CDR2 FQGNSA. The CDR3 runs 18 residues. CDR3 region: CASSQSRQGVGSNTEAFF. CDR3 nucleotides: TGTGCCAGCAGTCAAAGTCGTCAGGGGGTTGGATCGAACACTGAAGCTTTCTTT.